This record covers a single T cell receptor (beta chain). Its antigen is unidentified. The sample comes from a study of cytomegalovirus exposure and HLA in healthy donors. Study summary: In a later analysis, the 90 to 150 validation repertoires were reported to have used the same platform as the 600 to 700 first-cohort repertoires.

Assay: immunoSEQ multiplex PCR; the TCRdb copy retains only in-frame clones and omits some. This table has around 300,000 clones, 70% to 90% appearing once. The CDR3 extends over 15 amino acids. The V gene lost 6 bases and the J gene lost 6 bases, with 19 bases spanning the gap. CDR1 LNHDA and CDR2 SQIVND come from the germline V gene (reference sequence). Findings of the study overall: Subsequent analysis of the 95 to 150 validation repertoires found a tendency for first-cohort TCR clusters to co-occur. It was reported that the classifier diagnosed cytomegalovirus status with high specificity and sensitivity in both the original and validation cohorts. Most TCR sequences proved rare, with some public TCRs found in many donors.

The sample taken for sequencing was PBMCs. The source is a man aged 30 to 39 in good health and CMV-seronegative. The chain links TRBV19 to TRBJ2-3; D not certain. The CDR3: CASSPSWYYSDTQYF. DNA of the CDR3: TGTGCCAGTAGCCCTAGTTGGTATTATTCGGATACGCAGTATTTT.